This T cell receptor (beta chain) stems from a study of T-cell memory formation after mild COVID-19. In the study overall: Largely, TCR clusters stayed within a single donor. The study's findings and limits: Proof of SARS-CoV-2 specificity was absent for the second-wave clones that crested on day 37. Clones which contracted sat mainly in CM and EM if CD4+, and in EMRA if CD8+.

Comments on this clonotype: Its antigen is not identified.

TCRdb fed the 5' RACE reads into MiXCR, producing one record per CDR3 protein. The repertoire includes 190,000 or so distinct CDR3 sequences, about a fifth of them detected once, and 20% to 25% sits in the top ten. With 5 bases removed from V and 1 base from J, the gap between germline ends came to 12 bases. The CDR3 totals 16 residues. This chain connects TRBV12-3 or TRBV12-4 to TRBJ2-6, with D possibly matching TRBD1 (5 bases). Sequencing was done on a sample of PBMCs or a T cell subset sorted from them (not recorded which). The receptor was derived from an adult woman who had mild COVID-19 (a few samples of this study predate the infection). Cell type and time point are not known. The CDR3 nucleotides are TGTGCCAGCAGTCCTGCGCAGGGATCTGGGGCCAACGTCCTGACTTTC. It encodes CASSPAQGSGANVLTF.